Each of the 3 T cell receptor beta chains below was sequenced from the same sample in a study of cytomegalovirus exposure and HLA in healthy donors. PCR involved 60 Vbeta and 13 Jbeta primers. Sequencing used immunoSEQ multiplex PCR; TCRdb keeps in-frame clones, though not all of them. The data show around 33,000 clones, 35% to 55% seen once. Material for sequencing was PBMCs. These receptor sequences come from a woman between 45 and 65 years old in good health and CMV-seronegative.

The rearrangement links TRBV27 to TRBJ2-5; TRBD2 agrees at 13 bases. V was pared by 6 bases and J by 5 bases, with 3 bases of the junction left unmatched. This CDR3 has 14 residues. The germline gives CDR1 MNHEY, CDR2 SMNVEV (reference sequence). The CDR3, as DNA: TGTGCCAGCAGCCGGACTAGCGGGAGTGAGACCCAGTACTTC. Translated, it gives CASSRTSGSETQYF.

The gene calls are TRBV7-3 and TRBJ2-2; perhaps TRBD1 as D (5 bases). V dropped 5 bases and J dropped 9 bases, with 13 bases sitting between them. CDR3 length: 13 residues. CDR1 is SGHTA and CDR2 is FQGTGA in the germline V gene. CDR3 sequence reads: CASSRDAGRELFF. In nucleotides, the CDR3 is TGTGCCAGCAGCCGCGACGCAGGGAGGGAGCTGTTTTTT.

The table lists this clone with a few counts. This chain uses TRBV15 with TRBJ2-5; 9 bases are a match to TRBD1. CDR3 length: 14 amino acids. Per the germline V gene, CDR1 is LNHNV and CDR2 is YYDKDF (reference sequence). Losses at the gene ends were 3 bases for V and 4 bases for J; bases not matched to a gene: 3. CDR3 sequence: CATSRDRGGETQYF. CDR3 sequence (DNA): TGTGCCACCAGCAGGGACAGGGGCGGAGAGACCCAGTACTTC. The full variable domain, completed using reference TRBV15 and TRBJ2-5, is DAMVIQNPRYQVTQFGKPVTLSCSQTLNHNVMYWYQQKSSQAPKLLFHYYDKDFNNEADTPDNFQSRRPNTSFCFLDIRSPGLGDTAMYLCATSRDRGGETQYFGPGTRLLVL.